The 2 T cell receptor beta chains below all came from one sample that was sequenced in a study of T cell repertoires in cytomegalovirus infection. TCRdb independently ran MiXCR on the reads; one entry per CDR3 protein. The repertoire holds around 630,000 distinct CDR3 sequences, roughly 26% seen once, with approximately 8% in the top ten. Sequencing was carried out using CD8+ T cells from PBMCs. These receptors all come from a human donor in good health (CMV status not recorded). Some clones in this sample may be carry-over from other donors' samples.

The CDR3 spells CASSYLAGPGNTIYF. The CDR3 nucleotides read TGTGCCAGCAGTTACTTGGCGGGACCTGGAAACACCATATATTTT. The chain employs TRBV6-2 or TRBV6-3 and TRBJ1-3; a weak D match, TRBD1 (5 bases). The germline V gene encodes CDR1 MNHEY and CDR2 SVGEGT. Trimming removed 1 base from V and 2 bases from J, with 9 bases in between. The CDR3 contains 15 residues.

The sample holds many counts of this clonotype. The chain has TRBV6-5 and TRBJ1-2; 12 bases align to TRBD1. The CDR3 sequence is 16 residues long. The V segment lost 2 bases and the J segment 7 bases; nucleotides outside the gene matches: 8. Germline V gene lookup returns CDR1 MNHEY and CDR2 SVGAGI. CDR3 region: CASSYGSGQGAFGYTF. The CDR3 DNA follows: TGTGCCAGCAGTTACGGGTCGGGACAGGGGGCGTTTGGCTACACCTTC.